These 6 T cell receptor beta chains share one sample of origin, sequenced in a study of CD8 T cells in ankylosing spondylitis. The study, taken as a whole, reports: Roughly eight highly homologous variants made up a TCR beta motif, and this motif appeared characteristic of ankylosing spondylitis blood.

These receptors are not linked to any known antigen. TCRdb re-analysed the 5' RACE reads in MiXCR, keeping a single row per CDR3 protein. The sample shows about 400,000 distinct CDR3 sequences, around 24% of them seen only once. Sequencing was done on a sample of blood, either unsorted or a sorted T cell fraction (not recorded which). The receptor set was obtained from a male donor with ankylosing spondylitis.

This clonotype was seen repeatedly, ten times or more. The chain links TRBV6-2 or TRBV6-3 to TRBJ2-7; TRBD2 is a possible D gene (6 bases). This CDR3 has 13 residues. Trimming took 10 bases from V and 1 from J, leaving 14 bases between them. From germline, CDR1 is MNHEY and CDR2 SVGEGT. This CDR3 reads CATLRRESYEQYF. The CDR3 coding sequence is TGTGCCACCCTCCGGCGGGAATCCTACGAGCAGTACTTC.

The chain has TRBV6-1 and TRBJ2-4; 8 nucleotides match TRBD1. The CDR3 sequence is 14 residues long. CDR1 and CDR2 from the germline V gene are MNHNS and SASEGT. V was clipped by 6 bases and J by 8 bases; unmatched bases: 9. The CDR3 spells CASRDRVVTDIQYF. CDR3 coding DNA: TGTGCCAGCAGGGACAGGGTGGTGACAGACATTCAGTACTTC.

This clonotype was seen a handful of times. The CDR3 sequence is CASSLVIGGQETQYF. For the CDR3, the DNA is TGTGCCAGCAGTTTAGTGATAGGGGGACAAGAGACCCAGTACTTC. This chain joins TRBV27 and TRBJ2-5; a weak D match, TRBD1 (6 bases). The CDR3 consists of 15 residues. Germline V gives CDR1 MNHEY, CDR2 SMNVEV (reference sequence). Between the trimmed V and J ends, which lost 2 bases and 2 bases, there was a span of 12 bases.

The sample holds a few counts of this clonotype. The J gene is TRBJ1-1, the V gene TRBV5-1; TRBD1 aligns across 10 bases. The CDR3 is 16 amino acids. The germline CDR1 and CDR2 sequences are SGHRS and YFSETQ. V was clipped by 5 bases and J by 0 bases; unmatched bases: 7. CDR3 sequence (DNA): TGCGCCAGCAGTCACGGACAGGGGGAATTGAACACTGAAGCTTTCTTT. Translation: CASSHGQGELNTEAFF.

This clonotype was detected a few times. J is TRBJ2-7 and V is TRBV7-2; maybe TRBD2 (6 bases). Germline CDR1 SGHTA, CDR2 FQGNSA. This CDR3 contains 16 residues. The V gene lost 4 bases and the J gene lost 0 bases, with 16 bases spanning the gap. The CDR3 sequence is CASSSIGGGSSYEQYF. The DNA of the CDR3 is TGTGCCAGCAGCTCTATCGGTGGGGGGAGCTCCTACGAGCAGTACTTC.

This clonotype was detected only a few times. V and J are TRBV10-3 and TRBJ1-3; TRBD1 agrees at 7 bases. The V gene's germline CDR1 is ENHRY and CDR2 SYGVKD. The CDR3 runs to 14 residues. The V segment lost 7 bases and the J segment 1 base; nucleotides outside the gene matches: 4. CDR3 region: CAIMGDRSGNTIYF. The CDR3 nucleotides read TGTGCCATCATGGGGGACAGATCTGGAAACACCATATATTTT.